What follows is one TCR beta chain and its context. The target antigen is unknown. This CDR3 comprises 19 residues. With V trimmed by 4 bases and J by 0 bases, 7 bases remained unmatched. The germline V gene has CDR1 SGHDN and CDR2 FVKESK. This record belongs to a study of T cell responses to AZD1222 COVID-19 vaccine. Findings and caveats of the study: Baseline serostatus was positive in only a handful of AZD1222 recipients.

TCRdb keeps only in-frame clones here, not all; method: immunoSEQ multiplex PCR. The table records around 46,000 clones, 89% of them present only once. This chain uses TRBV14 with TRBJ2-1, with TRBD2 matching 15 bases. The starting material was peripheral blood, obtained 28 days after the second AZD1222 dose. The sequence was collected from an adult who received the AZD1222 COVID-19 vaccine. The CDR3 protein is CASSPWTSGGAFSYNEQFF. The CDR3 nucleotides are TGTGCCAGCAGCCCCTGGACTAGCGGGGGGGCTTTCTCCTACAATGAGCAGTTCTTC.